This section outlines one TCR beta chain sequence together with its context. The antigen is undetermined. Clones were sequenced by immunoSEQ multiplex PCR, and TCRdb holds only the in-frame ones, with some missing. The sample comprises roughly 140,000 clones, about 90% of which are singletons, and approximately 5% rests with the top ten. The data originate from a study of T cell responses to AZD1222 COVID-19 vaccine. General study results and limits: The number of AZD1222 recipients seropositive at baseline was only 5 to 7. Reportedly, nearly half the spike-specific TCRs target unmutated variant regions.

This CDR3 region has 13 residues. The V end was cut by 1 base, the J end by 1 base, with 7 bases between. Germline V CDR1 and CDR2: SQVTM, ANQGSEA. This receptor was identified in an adult in good health. V gene TRBV29-1 combines with J gene TRBJ1-1; no definite D call. The source was peripheral blood, collected on day 0 of AZD1222 vaccination. In nucleotides, the CDR3 is TGCAGCGTTGAAGTAAACCGGAACACTGAAGCTTTCTTT. Translation: CSVEVNRNTEAFF. The variable domain in full, with the rest retrieved from reference TRBV29-1 and TRBJ1-1, is SAVISQKPSRDICQRGTSLTIQCQVDSQVTMMFWYRQQPGQSLTLIATANQGSEATYESGFVIDKFPISRPNLTFSTLTVSNMSPEDSSIYLCSVEVNRNTEAFFGQGTRLTVV.